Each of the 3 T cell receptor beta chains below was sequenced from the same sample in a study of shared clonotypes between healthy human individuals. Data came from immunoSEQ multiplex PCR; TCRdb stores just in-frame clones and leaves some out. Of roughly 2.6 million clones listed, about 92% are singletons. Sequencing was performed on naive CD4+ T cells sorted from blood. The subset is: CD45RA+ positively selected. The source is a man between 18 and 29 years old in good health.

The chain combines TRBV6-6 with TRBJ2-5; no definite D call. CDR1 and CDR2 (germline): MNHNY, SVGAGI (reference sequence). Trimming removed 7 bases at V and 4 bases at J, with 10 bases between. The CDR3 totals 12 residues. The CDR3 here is CASTLPPETQYF. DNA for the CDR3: TGTGCCAGCACCTTACCCCCAGAGACCCAGTACTTC.

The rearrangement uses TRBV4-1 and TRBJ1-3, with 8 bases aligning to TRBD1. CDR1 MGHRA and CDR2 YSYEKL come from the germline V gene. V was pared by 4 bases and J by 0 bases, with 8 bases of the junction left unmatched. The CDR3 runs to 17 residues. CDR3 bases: TGCGCCAGCAGCCGATCGGGACAGGCCCTCTCTGGAAACACCATATATTTT. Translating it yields CASSRSGQALSGNTIYF.

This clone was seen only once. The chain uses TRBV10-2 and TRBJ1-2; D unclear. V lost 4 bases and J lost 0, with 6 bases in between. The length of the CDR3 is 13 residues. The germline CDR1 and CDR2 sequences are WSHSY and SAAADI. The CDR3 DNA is TGCGCCAGCAGTGTGAAATCTAACTATGGCTACACCTTC. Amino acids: CASSVKSNYGYTF.